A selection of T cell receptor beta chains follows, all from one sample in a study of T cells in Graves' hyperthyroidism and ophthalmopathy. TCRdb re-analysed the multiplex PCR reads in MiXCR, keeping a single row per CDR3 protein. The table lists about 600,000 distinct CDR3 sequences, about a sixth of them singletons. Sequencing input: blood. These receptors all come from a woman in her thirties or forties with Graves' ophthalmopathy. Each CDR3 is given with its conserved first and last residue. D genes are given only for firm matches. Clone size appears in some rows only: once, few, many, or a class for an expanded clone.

cdr3_nt: TGTGCCAGCACAATAGCAGGTAGTGGCTACACCTTC
cdr3_aa: CASTIAGSGYTF
d_call: .
v_call: TRBV11-2
clone_size: many
j_call: TRBJ1-2

cdr3_nt: TGTGCCAGCAGTTACTCGACACGGAGTACCTACGAGCAGTACTTC
cdr3_aa: CASSYSTRSTYEQYF
d_call: .
v_call: TRBV6-5
clone_size: many
j_call: TRBJ2-7

cdr3_nt: TGCAGTGCTCGGACAGTAACAGGGGATCAGCCCCAGCATTTT
cdr3_aa: CSARTVTGDQPQHF
d_call: TRBD1
v_call: TRBV20-1
clone_size: few
j_call: TRBJ1-5

cdr3_nt: TGTGCCAGCAGATCAGACAGGGGGCAGGATCAGCCCCAGCATTTT
cdr3_aa: CASRSDRGQDQPQHF
d_call: TRBD1
v_call: TRBV28
clone_size: .
j_call: TRBJ1-5

cdr3_nt: TGTGCCACCAGCAGCGAAGCGGGGGGCCCAGATACGCAGTATTTT
cdr3_aa: CATSSEAGGPDTQYF
d_call: TRBD2
v_call: TRBV15
clone_size: many
j_call: TRBJ2-3

cdr3_nt: TGTGCCAGCAGGACAGATGACTATGGCTACACCTTC
cdr3_aa: CASRTDDYGYTF
d_call: .
v_call: TRBV28
clone_size: many
j_call: TRBJ1-2

cdr3_nt: TGTGCCTGGAGTCGACTAGCCCTAAACAATGAGCAGTTCTTC
cdr3_aa: CAWSRLALNNEQFF
d_call: TRBD2
v_call: TRBV30
clone_size: many
j_call: TRBJ2-1

cdr3_nt: TGTGCCAGCAGCTTAATGACAGGGTTCCGCGAGCAGTACTTC
cdr3_aa: CASSLMTGFREQYF
d_call: TRBD1
v_call: TRBV5-8
clone_size: .
j_call: TRBJ2-7

cdr3_nt: TGTGCCAGCAGTGACTCCTGGGACAGGGGGCCCGCAGATACGCAGTATTTT
cdr3_aa: CASSDSWDRGPADTQYF
d_call: TRBD1
v_call: TRBV6-1
clone_size: .
j_call: TRBJ2-3

cdr3_nt: TGCAGTGCTTGGACAGGGGGAAGGGGCAATCAGCCCCAGCATTTT
cdr3_aa: CSAWTGGRGNQPQHF
d_call: TRBD1
v_call: TRBV20-1
clone_size: many
j_call: TRBJ1-5

cdr3_nt: TGTGCCAGCAGCTTATATGGAGGGGAAGCTTTCTTT
cdr3_aa: CASSLYGGEAFF
d_call: .
v_call: TRBV7-3
clone_size: few
j_call: TRBJ1-1

cdr3_nt: TGCAGTGCTAGACTGGGGGGTCTCGTGAACACTGAAGCTTTCTTT
cdr3_aa: CSARLGGLVNTEAFF
d_call: .
v_call: TRBV20-1
clone_size: many
j_call: TRBJ1-1

cdr3_nt: TGTGCCAGCAGTTCTACCGGACAGTCTGGCACAGATACGCAGTATTTT
cdr3_aa: CASSSTGQSGTDTQYF
d_call: .
v_call: TRBV12-3/TRBV12-4
clone_size: few
j_call: TRBJ2-3

cdr3_nt: TGCAGTGTTCCGGGACTAGGGTACAATGAGCAGTTCTTC
cdr3_aa: CSVPGLGYNEQFF
d_call: TRBD2
v_call: TRBV20-1
clone_size: few
j_call: TRBJ2-1

cdr3_nt: TGTGCCAGTAGTGCGGGCCAGGGTAGGGTGGATACGCAGTATTTT
cdr3_aa: CASSAGQGRVDTQYF
d_call: .
v_call: TRBV19
clone_size: few
j_call: TRBJ2-3

cdr3_nt: TGTGCCAGCAGACATTTCAGGGAGGAGAGAGAGACCCAGTACTTC
cdr3_aa: CASRHFREERETQYF
d_call: .
v_call: TRBV7-9
clone_size: .
j_call: TRBJ2-5

cdr3_nt: TGTGCCAGCAGTGCCGGACAGTTCGGAGGGGAGACCCAGTACTTC
cdr3_aa: CASSAGQFGGETQYF
d_call: .
v_call: TRBV6-1
clone_size: many
j_call: TRBJ2-5

cdr3_nt: TGTGCCAGCAGCGTAGCTACCAGGGGTCCGGCTGGAAACACCATATATTTT
cdr3_aa: CASSVATRGPAGNTIYF
d_call: .
v_call: TRBV9
clone_size: .
j_call: TRBJ1-3

cdr3_nt: TGCGCCAGCAGCAGAACTAGCGGGGGCCAAGAGACCCAGTACTTC
cdr3_aa: CASSRTSGGQETQYF
d_call: TRBD2
v_call: TRBV5-1
clone_size: few
j_call: TRBJ2-5

cdr3_nt: TGCGCCAGCAGCTTGCCGGAAAGAGCCTCCTACGAGCAGTACTTC
cdr3_aa: CASSLPERASYEQYF
d_call: .
v_call: TRBV5-1
clone_size: many
j_call: TRBJ2-7

cdr3_nt: TGCAGCGCACTGGACACGAACACTGAAGCTTTCTTT
cdr3_aa: CSALDTNTEAFF
d_call: .
v_call: TRBV29-1
clone_size: few
j_call: TRBJ1-1

cdr3_nt: TGTGCCAGCAGTTTGAGCCAGGGAAGGTCCCAAGAGACCCAGTACTTC
cdr3_aa: CASSLSQGRSQETQYF
d_call: .
v_call: TRBV25-1
clone_size: .
j_call: TRBJ2-5

cdr3_nt: TGTGCCTGGGGGCTGGGACAGGGGAGAGGAAACACCATATATTTT
cdr3_aa: CAWGLGQGRGNTIYF
d_call: TRBD1
v_call: TRBV30
clone_size: few
j_call: TRBJ1-3

cdr3_nt: TGTGCCAGCTCACCGGGAGCTGAAGCTTTCTTT
cdr3_aa: CASSPGAEAFF
d_call: .
v_call: TRBV18
clone_size: many
j_call: TRBJ1-1

cdr3_nt: TGCAGTGCTAGAAACGGGAACACAGATACGCAGTATTTT
cdr3_aa: CSARNGNTDTQYF
d_call: .
v_call: TRBV20-1
clone_size: many
j_call: TRBJ2-3

cdr3_nt: TGTGCCAGTAGTATGAGGAGCTCCTATAATTCACCCCTCCACTTT
cdr3_aa: CASSMRSSYNSPLHF
d_call: .
v_call: TRBV19
clone_size: few
j_call: TRBJ1-6

cdr3_nt: TGTGCCAGCAGTTCCAGTAGCGGACACACCGGGGAGCTGTTTTTT
cdr3_aa: CASSSSSGHTGELFF
d_call: .
v_call: TRBV6-2/TRBV6-3
clone_size: .
j_call: TRBJ2-2

cdr3_nt: TGCAGTGCTATATCGAACAGAGCGGGAAACATTCAGTACTTC
cdr3_aa: CSAISNRAGNIQYF
d_call: .
v_call: TRBV20-1
clone_size: .
j_call: TRBJ2-4

cdr3_nt: TGCAGTGCTGGGGCAGGGAACAATCAGCCCCAGCATTTT
cdr3_aa: CSAGAGNNQPQHF
d_call: .
v_call: TRBV20-1
clone_size: .
j_call: TRBJ1-5

cdr3_nt: TGTGCCAGCCGAGGGGTCTCCTACAATGAGCAGTTCTTC
cdr3_aa: CASRGVSYNEQFF
d_call: .
v_call: TRBV7-9
clone_size: few
j_call: TRBJ2-1

cdr3_nt: TGTGCCAGCAGCCAGGGACTAGCGGGAGGTGTTGAGCAGTTCTTC
cdr3_aa: CASSQGLAGGVEQFF
d_call: TRBD2
v_call: TRBV3-1
clone_size: .
j_call: TRBJ2-1

cdr3_nt: TGTGCCACCAGCCGGGACAGAGCGAACACCGGGGAGCTGTTTTTT
cdr3_aa: CATSRDRANTGELFF
d_call: TRBD1
v_call: TRBV15
clone_size: .
j_call: TRBJ2-2

cdr3_nt: TGTGCCAGTAGTCCCCACGTGGCTTCCTACGAGCAGTACTTC
cdr3_aa: CASSPHVASYEQYF
d_call: .
v_call: TRBV19
clone_size: .
j_call: TRBJ2-7

cdr3_nt: TGCGCCAGCAGCCAAGTTCTCGGGGGATCACAGTACTTC
cdr3_aa: CASSQVLGGSQYF
d_call: .
v_call: TRBV4-1
clone_size: .
j_call: TRBJ2-4

cdr3_nt: TGTGCCAGCAGTAGAAAGCCAAACTACGAGCAGTACTTC
cdr3_aa: CASSRKPNYEQYF
d_call: .
v_call: TRBV2
clone_size: many
j_call: TRBJ2-7

cdr3_nt: TGTGCCAGCAGAACTAGCGACACCGGGGAGCTGTTTTTT
cdr3_aa: CASRTSDTGELFF
d_call: TRBD2
v_call: TRBV6-1
clone_size: many
j_call: TRBJ2-2

cdr3_nt: TGTGCCAGCAGCCTCCTAGCGGGTCAACGCAATGAGCAGTTCTTC
cdr3_aa: CASSLLAGQRNEQFF
d_call: TRBD2
v_call: TRBV7-2
clone_size: few
j_call: TRBJ2-1

cdr3_nt: TGTGCCAGCTCACCACCGTCGGAGGCTGGATACGAGCAGTACTTC
cdr3_aa: CASSPPSEAGYEQYF
d_call: .
v_call: TRBV18
clone_size: .
j_call: TRBJ2-7

cdr3_nt: TGTGCCAGCAGTTTTCGGGGGGATCCCACAGATACGCAGTATTTT
cdr3_aa: CASSFRGDPTDTQYF
d_call: TRBD2
v_call: TRBV12-3/TRBV12-4
clone_size: few
j_call: TRBJ2-3

cdr3_nt: TGTGCCAGCAGCTTAATATCCGGGACACCTGACGAGCAGTACTTC
cdr3_aa: CASSLISGTPDEQYF
d_call: .
v_call: TRBV11-2
clone_size: many
j_call: TRBJ2-7

cdr3_nt: TGTGCCAGCATATCCAGGACGGGAGGACTCTACGAGCAGTACTTC
cdr3_aa: CASISRTGGLYEQYF
d_call: TRBD2
v_call: TRBV7-9
clone_size: many
j_call: TRBJ2-7

cdr3_nt: TGTGCCAACACCTCGGGACTCCGCGCAGATACGCAGTATTTT
cdr3_aa: CANTSGLRADTQYF
d_call: .
v_call: TRBV27
clone_size: .
j_call: TRBJ2-3

cdr3_nt: TGTGCCAGCAGCTTTGACTGGAGGAATAGCGGGGAGCTGTTTTTT
cdr3_aa: CASSFDWRNSGELFF
d_call: .
v_call: TRBV5-6
clone_size: .
j_call: TRBJ2-2

cdr3_nt: TGTGCCAGCAGTCCCGGGGACAGATATAGCAATCAGCCCCAGCATTTT
cdr3_aa: CASSPGDRYSNQPQHF
d_call: TRBD1
v_call: TRBV27
clone_size: .
j_call: TRBJ1-5

cdr3_nt: TGCGCCAGCAGCCAGGCGGGGACTAGCAGCTACGAGCAGTACTTC
cdr3_aa: CASSQAGTSSYEQYF
d_call: TRBD2
v_call: TRBV5-1
clone_size: many
j_call: TRBJ2-7

cdr3_nt: TGTGCCAGCAGCCCCATTGAGGGTGGCCAGCCCCAGCATTTT
cdr3_aa: CASSPIEGGQPQHF
d_call: .
v_call: TRBV7-9
clone_size: .
j_call: TRBJ1-5

cdr3_nt: TGTGCCAGCAGCCCCTTTCAGGCTGGCAAAAACATTCAGTACTTC
cdr3_aa: CASSPFQAGKNIQYF
d_call: .
v_call: TRBV7-9
clone_size: few
j_call: TRBJ2-4

cdr3_nt: TGCAGTGCTAATTTCGGAGATTACACTGAAGCTTTCTTT
cdr3_aa: CSANFGDYTEAFF
d_call: .
v_call: TRBV20-1
clone_size: few
j_call: TRBJ1-1

cdr3_nt: TGTGCCAGCAGACCCCAACCAGACAGGGTTGACGGCTACACCTTC
cdr3_aa: CASRPQPDRVDGYTF
d_call: TRBD1
v_call: TRBV5-1
clone_size: .
j_call: TRBJ1-2

cdr3_nt: TGCGCCAGCAGCCAAGGCTCTGGGACAGGGTCCTACAATGAGCAGTTCTTC
cdr3_aa: CASSQGSGTGSYNEQFF
d_call: TRBD1
v_call: TRBV4-1
clone_size: .
j_call: TRBJ2-1

cdr3_nt: TGTGCCAGCAGCTTGGGCGTGGCTGACACTGAAGCTTTCTTT
cdr3_aa: CASSLGVADTEAFF
d_call: .
v_call: TRBV5-6
clone_size: many
j_call: TRBJ1-1

cdr3_nt: TGTGCCAGCAGCGGAGACAGTTACACCGGGGAGCTGTTTTTT
cdr3_aa: CASSGDSYTGELFF
d_call: .
v_call: TRBV7-9
clone_size: .
j_call: TRBJ2-2